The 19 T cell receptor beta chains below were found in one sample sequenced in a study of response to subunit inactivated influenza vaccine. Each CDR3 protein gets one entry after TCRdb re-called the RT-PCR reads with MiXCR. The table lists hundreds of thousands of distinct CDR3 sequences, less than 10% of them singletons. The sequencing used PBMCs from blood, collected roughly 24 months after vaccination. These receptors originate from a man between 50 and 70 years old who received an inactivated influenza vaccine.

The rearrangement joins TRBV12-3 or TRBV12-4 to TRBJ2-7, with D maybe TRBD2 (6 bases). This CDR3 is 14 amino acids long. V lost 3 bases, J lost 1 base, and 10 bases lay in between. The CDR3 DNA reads TGTGCCAGCAGTTTCGGGAGTCCATCCTACGAGCAGTACTTC. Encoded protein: CASSFGSPSYEQYF.

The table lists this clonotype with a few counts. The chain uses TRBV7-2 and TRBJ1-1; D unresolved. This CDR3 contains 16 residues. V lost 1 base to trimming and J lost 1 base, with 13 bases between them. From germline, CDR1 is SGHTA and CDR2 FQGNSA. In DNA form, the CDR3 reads TGTGCCAGCAGCTTAGTGGCTCAGGCGAGGAACACTGAAGCTTTCTTT. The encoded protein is CASSLVAQARNTEAFF.

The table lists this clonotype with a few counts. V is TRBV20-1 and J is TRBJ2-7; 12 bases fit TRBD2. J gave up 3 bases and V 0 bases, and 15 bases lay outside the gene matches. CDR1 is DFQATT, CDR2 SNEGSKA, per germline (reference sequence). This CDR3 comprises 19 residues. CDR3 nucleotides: TGCAGTGCTAGAGATCGGCTACTAGCGGGGGGCTTGAAGAGCTACGAGCAGTACTTC. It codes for CSARDRLLAGGLKSYEQYF.

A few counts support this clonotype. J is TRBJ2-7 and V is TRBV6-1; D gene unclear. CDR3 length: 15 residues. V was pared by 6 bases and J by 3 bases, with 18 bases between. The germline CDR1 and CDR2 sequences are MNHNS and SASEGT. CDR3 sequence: CASSPAGLGLYEQYF. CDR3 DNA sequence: TGTGCCAGCAGCCCGGCAGGTCTTGGTCTCTACGAGCAGTACTTC.

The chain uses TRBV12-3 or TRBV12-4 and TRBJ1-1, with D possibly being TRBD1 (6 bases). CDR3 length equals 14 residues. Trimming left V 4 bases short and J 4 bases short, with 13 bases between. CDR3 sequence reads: CASSSTGRSTEAFF. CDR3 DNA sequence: TGTGCCAGCAGTTCGACAGGAAGAAGCACTGAAGCTTTCTTT.

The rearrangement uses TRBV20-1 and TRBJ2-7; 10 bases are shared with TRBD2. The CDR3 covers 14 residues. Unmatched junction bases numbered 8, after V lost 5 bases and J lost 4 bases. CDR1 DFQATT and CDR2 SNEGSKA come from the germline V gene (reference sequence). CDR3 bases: TGCAGTGCTGGCCCGGCTAGCGGGAGATACGAGCAGTACTTC. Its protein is CSAGPASGRYEQYF.

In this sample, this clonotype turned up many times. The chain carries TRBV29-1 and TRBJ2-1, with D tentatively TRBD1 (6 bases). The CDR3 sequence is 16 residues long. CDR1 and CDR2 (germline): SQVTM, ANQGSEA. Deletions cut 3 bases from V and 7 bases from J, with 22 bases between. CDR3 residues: CSVDSLRGKMRNEQFF. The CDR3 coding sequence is TGCAGCGTTGACTCCCTTAGGGGGAAAATGAGGAATGAGCAGTTCTTC.

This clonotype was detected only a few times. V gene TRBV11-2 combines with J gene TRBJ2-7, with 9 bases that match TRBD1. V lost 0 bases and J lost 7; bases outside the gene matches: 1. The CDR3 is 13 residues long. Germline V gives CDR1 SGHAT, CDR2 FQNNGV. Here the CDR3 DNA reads TGTGCCAGCAGCTTAGAGGACAGGGGTGAGCAGTACTTC. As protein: CASSLEDRGEQYF.

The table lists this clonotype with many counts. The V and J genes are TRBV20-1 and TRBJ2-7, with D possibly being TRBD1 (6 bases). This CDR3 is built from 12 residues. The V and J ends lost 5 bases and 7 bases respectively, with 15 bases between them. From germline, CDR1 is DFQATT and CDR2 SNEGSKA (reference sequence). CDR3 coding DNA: TGCAGTGCTGCCCAAACAGGGTTTGAGCAGTACTTC. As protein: CSAAQTGFEQYF.

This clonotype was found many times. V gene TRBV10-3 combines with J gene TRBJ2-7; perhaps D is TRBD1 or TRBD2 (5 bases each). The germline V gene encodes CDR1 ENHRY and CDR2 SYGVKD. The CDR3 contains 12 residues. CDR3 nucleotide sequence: TGTGCTGCCGGGCAGGGAGAAGGCGAGCAGTACTTC. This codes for CAAGQGEGEQYF.

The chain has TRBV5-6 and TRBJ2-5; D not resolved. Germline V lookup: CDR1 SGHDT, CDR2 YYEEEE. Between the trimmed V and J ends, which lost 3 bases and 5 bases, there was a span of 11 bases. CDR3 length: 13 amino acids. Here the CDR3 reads CASSWTLSETQYF. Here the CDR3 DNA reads TGTGCCAGCAGCTGGACCCTCTCGGAGACCCAGTACTTC.

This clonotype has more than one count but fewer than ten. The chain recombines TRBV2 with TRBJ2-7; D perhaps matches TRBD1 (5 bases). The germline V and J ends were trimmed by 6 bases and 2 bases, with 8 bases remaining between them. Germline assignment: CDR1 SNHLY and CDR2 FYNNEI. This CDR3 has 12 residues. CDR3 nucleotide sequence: TGTGCCAGCAGAGACAGAACCTACGAGCAGTACTTC. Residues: CASRDRTYEQYF.

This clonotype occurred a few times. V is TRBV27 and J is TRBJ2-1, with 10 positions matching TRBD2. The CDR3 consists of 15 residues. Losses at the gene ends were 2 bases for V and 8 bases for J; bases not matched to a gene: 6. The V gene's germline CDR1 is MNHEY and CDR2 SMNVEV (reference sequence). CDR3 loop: CASSLGSGRMYEQFF. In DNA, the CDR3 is TGTGCCAGCAGTTTAGGTAGCGGGAGGATGTATGAGCAGTTCTTC.

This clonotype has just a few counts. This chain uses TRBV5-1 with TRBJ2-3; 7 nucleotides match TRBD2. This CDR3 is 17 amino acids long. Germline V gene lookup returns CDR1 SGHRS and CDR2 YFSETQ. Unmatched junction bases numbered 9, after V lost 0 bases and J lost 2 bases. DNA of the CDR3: TGCGCCAGCAGCTTGGCCGTGTCTAGCGGTATCACAGATACGCAGTATTTT. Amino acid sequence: CASSLAVSSGITDTQYF.

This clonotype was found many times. DNA for the CDR3: TGCAGTGCTAGAGATAAGGACGGGACCCAGTACTTC. Its protein product is CSARDKDGTQYF. This chain uses TRBV20-1 with TRBJ2-5; D is ambiguous. The germline gives CDR1 DFQATT, CDR2 SNEGSKA (reference sequence). The CDR3 consists of 12 residues. Trimming removed 0 bases at V and 7 bases at J, with 9 bases between.

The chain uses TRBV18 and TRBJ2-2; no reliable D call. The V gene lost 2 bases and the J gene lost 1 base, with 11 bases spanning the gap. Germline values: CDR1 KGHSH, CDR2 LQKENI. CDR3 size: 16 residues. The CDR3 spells CASSPLTPRNTGELFF. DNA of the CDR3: TGTGCCAGCTCACCATTAACGCCCAGGAACACCGGGGAGCTGTTTTTT.

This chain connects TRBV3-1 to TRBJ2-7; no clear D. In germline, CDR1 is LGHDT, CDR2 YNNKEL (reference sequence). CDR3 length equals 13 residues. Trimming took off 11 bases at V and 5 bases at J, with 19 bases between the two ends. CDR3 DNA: TGTGCCGGCAATAGACGTAGTCACAACGAGCAGTACTTC. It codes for CAGNRRSHNEQYF.

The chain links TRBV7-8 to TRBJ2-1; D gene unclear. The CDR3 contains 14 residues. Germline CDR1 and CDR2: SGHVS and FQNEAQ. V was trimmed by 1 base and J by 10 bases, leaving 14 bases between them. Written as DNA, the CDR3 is TGTGCCAGCAGCTTAGGCGCTCCGTTTACGGAGCAGTTCTTC. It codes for CASSLGAPFTEQFF.

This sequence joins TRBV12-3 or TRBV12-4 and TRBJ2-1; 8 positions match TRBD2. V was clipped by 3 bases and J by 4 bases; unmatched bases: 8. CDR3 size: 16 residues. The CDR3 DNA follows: TGTGCCAGCAGTTTTTCAGGGTTAGCGGGGTACAATGAGCAGTTCTTC. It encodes CASSFSGLAGYNEQFF.